These 10 T cell receptor beta chains were sequenced from one sample in a study of blood T cell repertoires in COVID-19 (dated by TCRdb to about 2020). Library construction relied on the immunoSEQ multiplex PCR assay. The table was pulled from immuneACCESS by TCRdb, which kept in-frame rearrangements only. Such tables lose some clones; where checked, under half of the loss comes from unresolved V genes, and the rest has no known cause. The sample data list over 100,000 clones, and about 86% of these were observed just once. The top ten clones comprise almost 8.5% of the sample. The sample comprised peripheral blood. These receptor sequences come from a woman aged 55-69 years with active or convalescent COVID-19.

This clone came up once. The gene calls are TRBV11-2 and TRBJ2-3; weak D call: TRBD1 (6 bases). V dropped 1 base and J dropped 1 base, with 6 bases sitting between them. From germline, CDR1 is SGHAT and CDR2 FQNNGV. The CDR3 runs 14 residues. The CDR3 loop is CASSLGQGTDTQYF. CDR3 coding DNA: TGTGCCAGCAGCTTAGGACAGGGCACAGATACGCAGTATTTT. Combining the CDR3 with reference TRBV11-2 and TRBJ2-3 gives the whole variable domain EAGVAQSPRYKIIEKRQSVAFWCNPISGHATLYWYQQILGQGPKLLIQFQNNGVVDDSQLPKDRFSAERLKGVDSTLKIQPAKLEDSAVYLCASSLGQGTDTQYFGPGTRLTVL.

The V call is TRBV28, the J call TRBJ2-7, with D perhaps matching TRBD2 (6 bases). This CDR3 is 14 amino acids long. Germline V gene sequence: CDR1 MDHEN, CDR2 SYDVKM. V was shortened by 10 bases and J by 3 bases, with 19 bases between the two germline ends. The CDR3 loop is CATSVIGGNYEQYV. CDR3 sequence (DNA): TGTGCCACCTCCGTGATCGGGGGAAACTACGAGCAGTACGTC.

The rearrangement uses TRBV7-2 and TRBJ2-5, with D possibly matching TRBD2 (5 bases). This CDR3 is built from 16 residues. Trimming cost V 5 bases and J 0 bases, with 16 bases left between them. Germline V gene data show CDR1 as SGHTA and CDR2 as FQGNSA. The CDR3 is CASSNPSSSYQETQYF. The CDR3 nucleotides are TGTGCCAGCAGCAACCCTAGCTCCTCGTACCAAGAGACCCAGTACTTC.

The chain employs TRBV5-6 and TRBJ1-3; D is perhaps TRBD1 (6 bases). The germline CDR1 and CDR2 sequences are SGHDT and YYEEEE. Between the trimmed V and J ends, which lost 4 bases and 5 bases, there was a span of 13 bases. This CDR3 is 14 amino acids long. This chain's CDR3 is CASSPSGGRNTIYF. The CDR3 nucleotides read TGTGCCAGCAGCCCCTCGGGGGGGCGAAACACCATATATTTT.

The chain couples TRBV5-1 to TRBJ1-1; 7 nucleotides align to TRBD1. The germline gives CDR1 SGHRS, CDR2 YFSETQ. This CDR3 contains 14 residues. The J segment lost 1 base and the V segment lost 6 bases, leaving 6 bases of the junction unmatched. CDR3 region: CASTLNRGNTEAFF. As DNA, the CDR3 is TGCGCCAGCACCCTGAACAGGGGGAACACTGAAGCTTTCTTT.

The V gene is TRBV6-5, the J gene TRBJ2-2, with a possible D match to TRBD2 (6 bases). This CDR3 comprises 16 residues. Trimming removed 0 bases at V and 1 base at J, with 9 bases between. Germline CDR1 is MNHEY and CDR2 is SVGAGI. DNA for the CDR3: TGTGCCAGCAGTTACTCTCCCGGGGGGAACACCGGGGAGCTGTTTTTT. It translates to CASSYSPGGNTGELFF.

This clone has just a few counts. V usage is TRBV19 and J usage is TRBJ1-2, with 10 positions matching TRBD1. J lost 8 bases, V lost 7 bases, and 7 bases had no gene match. Germline V lookup: CDR1 LNHDA, CDR2 SQIVND (reference sequence). CDR3 length: 13 residues. CDR3 nucleotides: TGTGCCAGTACCCGGACAGGGGGACGCGGCTACACCTTC. This gives the protein CASTRTGGRGYTF.

V and J are TRBV24-1 and TRBJ2-1, with 7 bases lining up with TRBD2. CDR1 and CDR2 (germline): KGHDR, SFDVKD. V gave up 4 bases and J gave up 4 bases; unmatched junction bases: 9. This CDR3 contains 16 residues. CDR3 bases: TGTGCCACCAGTGACCGTACTAGCGCTAGTTACAATGAGCAGTTCTTC. This sequence encodes CATSDRTSASYNEQFF.

This chain connects TRBV10-3 to TRBJ1-1; D is uncertain. V was trimmed by 6 bases and J by 1 base, leaving 12 bases between them. CDR3 length: 14 residues. The V gene's germline CDR1 is ENHRY and CDR2 SYGVKD. CDR3 region: CAIRADIGNTEAFF. The CDR3 DNA follows: TGTGCCATCAGGGCTGATATTGGGAACACTGAAGCTTTCTTT.

The chain couples TRBV5-1 to TRBJ2-3; 7 nucleotides line up with TRBD1. J lost 5 bases, V lost 1 base, and 1 base had no gene match. The CDR3 is 13 residues long. Germline V gene sequence: CDR1 SGHRS, CDR2 YFSETQ. In nucleotides, the CDR3 is TGCGCCAGCAGCTTGAGGGACAGAGATACGCAGTATTTT. It yields the protein CASSLRDRDTQYF.